This T cell receptor beta chain was sequenced in a study of T cells in Graves' hyperthyroidism and ophthalmopathy. About the research overall: Upon initial diagnosis and before any treatment, peripheral blood was collected. Study-level findings and limits: Model predictions of ophthalmopathy came a median around 6.5 months before onset. In blood, most of the thyroid clonotypes expanded above 0.001 were also present. A model using 13 V-J features told ophthalmopathy apart from stable hyperthyroidism.

Amplified TCR beta CDR3 regions came from RNA transcripts. A set of HTBI primers served as the primers for a first-round RT-PCR of the TCR CDR3. TCRdb reprocessed the multiplex PCR reads with MiXCR, giving one entry per CDR3 protein. This sample has under 350,000 distinct CDR3 sequences, with approximately 14% found just once. As concerns this clonotype: Its specificity is not known. Germline and junction disagree at one end, which may indicate a read error.

Germline V gene sequence: CDR1 LGHDT, CDR2 YNNKEL (reference sequence). The CDR3 extends over 17 amino acids. Source material: blood. This receptor was identified in a woman in her 40s with Graves' hyperthyroidism. V and J are TRBV3-1 and TRBJ1-2; unclear D gene. In DNA, the CDR3 is TGTGCCAGCAGCCAAGTAACGGGCCTTCAGTCCCCCTATGGCTACTCCTTC. Protein product: CASSQVTGLQSPYGYSF.